The present T cell receptor beta chain was sequenced within a study of blood T cell repertoires in COVID-19. Overall study context: The study drew acute and convalescent COVID-19 samples from the United States, Italy and Spain. PBMCs, B-cell-depleted T cells, or T cells were the source of the cDNA or gDNA that made up the material.

Original analysis: Amplification with reference gene primers provided the estimates of nucleated cell counts. The table came from immunoSEQ multiplex PCR; TCRdb's copy has only in-frame clones and leaves some out. The V and J calls and the clone size are those of that table, but D and trimming were determined from the DNA. The table has about 140,000 clones, 84% seen once. The CDR3 length is 15 residues. Germline lookup yields CDR1 SGHNT and CDR2 YYREEE (reference sequence). V lost 0 bases, J lost 5 bases, and 12 bases lay in between. This sequence originates from a man aged 25-40 years with COVID-19, enrolled during active disease. The rearrangement uses TRBV5-4 and TRBJ1-5; no firm D call. Specimen: peripheral blood. This CDR3 reads CASSLDPGADQPQHF. Here the CDR3 DNA reads TGTGCCAGCAGCTTGGACCCGGGAGCGGATCAGCCCCAGCATTTT.